A selection of T cell receptor beta chains follows, all from one sample in a study of blood T cell repertoires in COVID-19. Clones were read by immunoSEQ multiplex PCR, and TCRdb kept only the in-frame ones, dropping some. In the table there are 100,000 to 120,000 clones, around four fifths of which are singletons. The sample comprised peripheral blood. The source of these receptors is a woman aged 55 to 70 with acute or convalescent COVID-19. Both conserved end residues are part of each CDR3. The D gene is left open where the match is weak. Size is omitted from some rows. Given values are once, few, many or a class for expanded clones.

V gene,clone size,J gene,D gene,CDR3 DNA,CDR3 protein
TRBV4-3,once,TRBJ2-6,TRBD2,TGCGCCAGCAGCCAGGGACTAGCGGGGATCTCTGGGGCCAACGTCCTGACTTTC,CASSQGLAGISGANVLTF
TRBV6-6,few,TRBJ2-2,.,TGTGCCAGTATTACGGGGACCGGGGAGCTGTTTTTT,CASITGTGELFF
TRBV28,.,TRBJ1-2,.,TGTGCCAGCAGTTTGGCGCGGGATGGCTACACCTTC,CASSLARDGYTF
TRBV10-2,once,TRBJ2-1,TRBD2,TGCGCCAGCAGTGAGGCGGGGGGAATCAATGAGCAGTTCTTC,CASSEAGGINEQFF
TRBV2,.,TRBJ1-1,TRBD1,TGTGCCAGCAGGGGACAGGTGAACACTGAAGCTTTCTTT,CASRGQVNTEAFF
TRBV4-2,.,TRBJ1-6,.,TGTGCCAGCAGCCGAACGGATTCACCCCTCCACTTT,CASSRTDSPLHF
TRBV24-1,.,TRBJ2-7,.,TGTGCCACCAGTGGGACAGTCGGCTCCAGTGGGTCCTACGAGCAGTACTTC,CATSGTVGSSGSYEQYF
TRBV7-9,few,TRBJ1-3,.,TGTGCCAGCAGCTCGGGGATCGCCTCTGGAAACACCATATATTTT,CASSSGIASGNTIYF
TRBV29-1,.,TRBJ1-1,.,TGCAGCGTTGGGGGCCTCCTCGAAGCTTTCTTT,CSVGGLLEAFF
TRBV11-2,.,TRBJ2-5,TRBD2,TGTGCCAGCAGCTCCGGGGGGGAAGAGACCCAGTACTTC,CASSSGGEETQYF
TRBV28,.,TRBJ2-1,TRBD1,TGTGCCAGCAGTTTGGTCCGGGACAGGGAATTCTTC,CASSLVRDREFF
TRBV6-5,.,TRBJ2-1,.,TGTGCCAGCAGCTCCAATAGCCATGAGCAGTTCTTC,CASSSNSHEQFF
TRBV19,.,TRBJ1-2,.,TGTGCCAGTAGTATAGGTCAGAGCGTAGATGGCTATGGCTACACCTTC,CASSIGQSVDGYGYTF
TRBV28,.,TRBJ1-2,.,TGTGCCAGCACCGGAGTAGGAGGAGACTGGTATAACTATGGCTACACCTTC,CASTGVGGDWYNYGYTF
TRBV4-2,.,TRBJ1-5,.,TGTGCCAGCAGCCACAGGGTAGAAGAGAGTCAGCCCCAGCATTTT,CASSHRVEESQPQHF
TRBV27,.,TRBJ1-2,.,TGTGCCAGCAGCCCCGGAGCCGGGGTCGGGTATGGCTACACCTTC,CASSPGAGVGYGYTF
TRBV7-9,.,TRBJ1-2,.,TGTGCCAGCAGCTTAGCCGCGGGCGTTCTTGGCTACACCTTC,CASSLAAGVLGYTF
TRBV5-1,.,TRBJ2-7,.,TGCGCCAGCAGCTCTTCGTTGAGGTCCTACGAGCAGTACTTC,CASSSSLRSYEQYF
TRBV9,.,TRBJ2-3,.,TGTGCCAGCAGGCGGTGGGGCGGAGGGGAAGATACGCAGTATTTT,CASRRWGGGEDTQYF
TRBV28,.,TRBJ1-3,.,TGTGCCAGCAGTACACCTGGCTCAGGAAACACCATATATTTT,CASSTPGSGNTIYF
TRBV4-3,.,TRBJ2-7,.,TGCGCCAGCAGCCAAGATTGGCTGGACAACCGCTACGAGCAGTACTTC,CASSQDWLDNRYEQYF
TRBV19,.,TRBJ2-3,.,TGTGCCAGTAGCATAGGACTCGAAGATACGCAGTATTTT,CASSIGLEDTQYF
TRBV18,once,TRBJ2-5,TRBD1,TGTGCCAGCTCACCACGACAGGGGTACGGAGAGACCCAGTACTTC,CASSPRQGYGETQYF
TRBV5-1,.,TRBJ2-1,TRBD2,TGCGCCACCACTAGCGGGGGGGCCTACAATGAGCAGTTCTTC,CATTSGGAYNEQFF
TRBV9,.,TRBJ2-7,TRBD1,TGTGCCAGCAGCGCCGACAGGGGTGGGTCCTACGAGCAGTACTTC,CASSADRGGSYEQYF
TRBV6-6,.,TRBJ2-3,.,TGTGCCAGCAGTTACGTCGGTAGCGTTGACACAGATACGCAGTATTTT,CASSYVGSVDTDTQYF
TRBV24-1,once,TRBJ2-2,.,TGTGCCACCTCCCCTGTGGGGCGGGAGAACACCGGGGAGCTGTTTTTT,CATSPVGRENTGELFF
TRBV6-1,.,TRBJ1-5,.,TGTGCCAGCAGTGAATTATTTGATCAGCCCCAGCATTTT,CASSELFDQPQHF
TRBV7-9,.,TRBJ1-1,.,TGTGCCAGCAGCTTAGGAGAGAACACTGAAGCTTTCTTT,CASSLGENTEAFF
TRBV13,.,TRBJ2-5,TRBD2,TGTGCCAGCAGCAACACCGGGGGGAGCGGGGACCATCAGACCCAGTACTTC,CASSNTGGSGDHQTQYF